The 12 T cell receptor beta chains presented below share a single source sample, sequenced in a study of control samples from healthy donors and cancer patients. The protocol was immunoSEQ multiplex PCR, while the TCRdb copy is restricted to in-frame clones and leaves out a portion. The table records about 53,000 clones, 87% of them present only once. Sequencing was done on a sample of PBMCs. These receptor sequences come from a man aged 60 to 69 with head and neck cancer.

The chain links TRBV9 to TRBJ2-5; TRBD2 matches at 11 bases. The length of the CDR3 is 16 residues. Trimming removed 0 bases from V and 3 bases from J; junction bases left unmatched: 4. Looked up from germline, CDR1 is SGDLS and CDR2 is YYNGEE. The CDR3 coding sequence is TGTGCCAGCAGCGTAGGGACTAGCGGGTTGGAAGAGACCCAGTACTTC. It yields the protein CASSVGTSGLEETQYF.

The rearrangement uses TRBV4-3 and TRBJ2-1; 7 bases map to TRBD2. V lost 0 bases to trimming and J lost 7 bases; unmatched junction nucleotides: 0. The CDR3 consists of 13 residues. Germline V lookup: CDR1 LGHNA, CDR2 YSLEER. The CDR3: CASSQEGGNEQFF. The CDR3 DNA sequence: TGCGCCAGCAGCCAAGAGGGGGGGAATGAGCAGTTCTTC.

V gene TRBV7-9 combines with J gene TRBJ2-1; D perhaps matches TRBD2 (6 bases). Trimming took 5 bases from V and 4 from J, leaving 18 bases between them. Germline lookup yields CDR1 SEHNR and CDR2 FQNEAQ (reference sequence). This CDR3 is built from 16 residues. The CDR3 is CASSLIGAGSYNEQFF. The CDR3 DNA reads TGTGCCAGCAGCCTTATTGGTGCGGGGTCTTACAATGAGCAGTTCTTC.

The gene calls are TRBV5-8 and TRBJ2-2; D is unclear. Trimming left V 5 bases short and J 3 bases short, with 20 bases between. There are 17 residues in the CDR3. Germline loops: CDR1 SGHTS, CDR2 YDEGEE. CDR3 sequence: CASRRNMGSRYTGELFF. In DNA form, the CDR3 reads TGTGCCAGCAGACGAAACATGGGCAGCCGGTACACCGGGGAGCTGTTTTTT.

This clone was picked up a small number of times. The chain has TRBV6-5 and TRBJ2-7; D might be TRBD2 (6 bases). The germline CDR1 and CDR2 sequences are MNHEY and SVGAGI. Trimming left V 8 bases short and J 1 base short, with 12 bases between. This CDR3 contains 13 residues. CDR3 coding DNA: TGTGCCAGCCAGGCGGGACTTTCCTACGAGCAGTACTTC. Encoded protein: CASQAGLSYEQYF.

This clone has more than one count but fewer than ten. The J gene is TRBJ1-2, the V gene TRBV28, with D possibly matching TRBD1 (6 bases). From germline, CDR1 is MDHEN and CDR2 SYDVKM. The CDR3 covers 13 residues. V lost 7 bases and J 4 bases, leaving 13 bases between the germline ends. For the CDR3, the DNA is TGTGCCAGCACGGTCGGGGGCGGCTATGGCTACACCTTC. Protein: CASTVGGGYGYTF.

V gene TRBV9 combines with J gene TRBJ1-1, with 7 positions matching TRBD1. The CDR3 contains 14 residues. Germline V lookup: CDR1 SGDLS, CDR2 YYNGEE. Unmatched junction bases numbered 5, after V lost 3 bases and J lost 3 bases. In DNA form, the CDR3 reads TGTGCCAGCAGCGCCCGGGACAGTTACACTGAAGCTTTCTTT. Its protein is CASSARDSYTEAFF. Looking up the rest from reference TRBV9 and TRBJ1-1 gives the full variable domain: DSGVTQTPKHLITATGQRVTLRCSPRSGDLSVYWYQQSLDQGLQFLIQYYNGEERAKGNILERFSAQQFPDLHSELNLSSLELGDSALYFCASSARDSYTEAFFGQGTRLTVV.

The gene calls are TRBV7-2 and TRBJ2-7, with D tentatively TRBD2 (5 bases). The CDR3 has 15 residues. V was clipped by 5 bases and J by 2 bases, with 16 bases between them. Germline values: CDR1 SGHTA, CDR2 FQGNSA. The CDR3 DNA sequence: TGTGCCAGCAGCACCTCTAGCTCCCTTACCTACGAGCAGTACTTC. Protein sequence: CASSTSSSLTYEQYF.

V gene TRBV7-2 combines with J gene TRBJ2-1, with D perhaps TRBD2 (7 bases). The germline CDR1 and CDR2 sequences are SGHTA and FQGNSA. Trimming cost V 3 bases and J 5 bases, with 17 bases left between them. The CDR3 spans 16 residues. CDR3 nucleotide sequence: TGTGCCAGCAGCTTGGGGCGGGGGCTGGATCACAATGAGCAGTTCTTC. It encodes CASSLGRGLDHNEQFF.

The V gene is TRBV6-5, the J gene TRBJ1-2, with unresolved D. The length of the CDR3 is 15 residues. Trimming removed 4 bases at V and 0 bases at J, with 12 bases between. From germline, CDR1 is MNHEY and CDR2 SVGAGI. DNA for the CDR3: TGTGCCAGCAGTTCCGCCGACACTACTAACTATGGCTACACCTTC. Residues: CASSSADTTNYGYTF.

Remarks on this clone: This sample also contains other DNA sequences that code for the same CDR3. The chain links TRBV5-4 to TRBJ2-2, with 7 bases lining up with TRBD1. V dropped 0 bases and J dropped 6; count of bases not matched to a gene: 8. The germline CDR1 and CDR2 sequences are SGHNT and YYREEE (reference sequence). The CDR3 covers 16 residues. DNA for the CDR3: TGTGCCAGCAGCTTGGCCGGTCAGGGGGTTTCCGGGGAGCTGTTTTTT. Translation: CASSLAGQGVSGELFF.

V usage is TRBV2 and J usage is TRBJ2-3; TRBD2 agrees at 8 bases. Germline V gene data show CDR1 as SNHLY and CDR2 as FYNNEI. The CDR3 has 14 amino acids. Trimming at V came to 7 bases and at J to 6 bases, leaving 9 bases not matched to a gene. CDR3 nucleotide sequence: TGTGCCAGCACTGGCGGGGGGTCAATTGATACGCAGTATTTT. This codes for CASTGGGSIDTQYF.